The 10 T cell receptor beta chains below all came from one sample that was sequenced in a study of blood T cell repertoires in COVID-19. Generated by immunoSEQ multiplex PCR, the TCRdb table keeps only in-frame clones and is missing some. The sample contains some 260,000 clones, about 87% of which appear only once. Sequences were obtained from peripheral blood. The receptors stem from a woman aged 25 to 39 with COVID-19, enrolled during active disease.

In the case of this clone: The junction and the germline gene differ at one end; a read error may be behind it. This sequence joins TRBV4-1 and TRBJ2-5; no firm D call. Germline V gene sequence: CDR1 MGHRA, CDR2 YSYEKL. CDR3 length equals 14 residues. As DNA, the CDR3 is TGCGCCAGCAGCCAACCAAATCACCAGGAGACCCAGTACTTC. Translated, it gives CASSQPNHQETQYF.

V usage is TRBV6-2 or TRBV6-3 and J usage is TRBJ2-2; TRBD1 agrees at 10 bases. V dropped 6 bases and J dropped 6; count of bases not matched to a gene: 4. Germline CDR1 MNHEY, CDR2 SVGEGT. The CDR3 loop spans 14 amino acids. The CDR3 sequence: CASSWTGGSGELFF. Written as DNA, the CDR3 is TGTGCCAGCAGCTGGACAGGGGGTTCCGGGGAGCTGTTTTTT.

The rearrangement links TRBV6-8 to TRBJ1-2; 7 bases fit TRBD1. This CDR3 spans 15 amino acids. V shed 0 bases, J shed 4 bases, and the junction held 5 bases outside the gene matches. In germline, CDR1 is MNHGY, CDR2 SAAAGT. The CDR3 sequence: CASSYSRAGGYGYTF. The CDR3 DNA is TGTGCCAGCAGTTACTCAAGGGCAGGGGGCTATGGCTACACCTTC.

This rearrangement joins TRBV5-1 to TRBJ2-2; 15 bases are a match to TRBD2. The germline CDR1 and CDR2 sequences are SGHRS and YFSETQ. The CDR3 has 17 residues. V lost 3 bases and J lost 3; bases outside the gene matches: 3. The CDR3 here is CASSSRTSGRDTGELFF. CDR3 bases: TGCGCCAGCAGCTCCCGGACTAGCGGGAGGGACACCGGGGAGCTGTTTTTT.

The gene calls are TRBV7-2 and TRBJ1-3; the D gene is possibly TRBD1 (5 bases). V lost 4 bases and J lost 4, with 11 bases in between. This CDR3 is built from 14 residues. Germline-derived CDR1 and CDR2 are SGHTA and FQGNSA. The CDR3 bases are TGTGCCAGCAGCTCCCTTGGGGCCGGAAACACCATATATTTT. Protein: CASSSLGAGNTIYF.

This clone has a handful of counts. The chain joins TRBV6-5 to TRBJ2-5; 10 bases line up with TRBD1. This CDR3 spans 15 amino acids. V lost 7 bases and J lost 5; bases outside the gene matches: 10. Germline loops: CDR1 MNHEY, CDR2 SVGAGI. The CDR3 DNA follows: TGTGCCAGCAACAGAAACCCGGGACAGGGGGAGACCCAGTACTTC. Translated, it gives CASNRNPGQGETQYF.

This clone was detected once. The chain carries TRBV11-2 and TRBJ2-3, with 10 bases fitting TRBD2. Germline-derived CDR1 and CDR2 are SGHAT and FQNNGV. The length of the CDR3 is 19 residues. The junction had 12 bases not matched to a gene; V was cut back by 1 base and J by 2 bases. The CDR3 is CASSLAFSGRLPNTDTQYF. The CDR3 nucleotides read TGTGCCAGCAGCTTAGCTTTTAGCGGGAGGCTCCCGAACACAGATACGCAGTATTTT.

V gene TRBV7-9 combines with J gene TRBJ2-1; D call uncertain. The germline CDR1 and CDR2 sequences are SEHNR and FQNEAQ (reference sequence). CDR3 size: 14 residues. V was trimmed by 1 base and J by 4 bases, leaving 8 bases between them. In DNA, the CDR3 is TGTGCCAGCAGCTTAGGCGGCCTATACAATGAGCAGTTCTTC. Protein sequence: CASSLGGLYNEQFF.

This rearrangement joins TRBV4-2 to TRBJ1-6, with D perhaps TRBD1 (5 bases). The CDR3 is 14 residues long. Germline V gene data show CDR1 as LGHNA and CDR2 as YNFKEQ. Trimming stripped 0 bases from V and 10 bases from J, with 10 bases between. In DNA form, the CDR3 reads TGTGCCAGCAGCCAAGATTGGGGCCAATCACCCCTCCACTTT. It specifies CASSQDWGQSPLHF.

J is TRBJ2-3 and V is TRBV3-1 (or the pseudogene TRBV3-2), with 7 positions matching TRBD1. V was pared by 1 base and J by 14 bases, with 6 bases of the junction left unmatched. Germline assignment: CDR1 LGHDT and CDR2 YNNKEL (reference sequence). This CDR3 is built from 12 residues. CDR3 amino acids: CASSQGQGWSYF. The CDR3 DNA follows: TGTGCCAGCAGCCAAGGACAGGGATGGTCGTATTTT.